The 17 T cell receptor beta chains presented below share a single source sample, sequenced in a study of neoadjuvant anti-PD-1 for oral cavity cancer. The assay was immunoSEQ multiplex PCR, and TCRdb's table has in-frame clones only and misses some. The table lists 6,000 to 7,500 clones, approximately 74% of them singletons. Material: PBMCs, obtained before nivolumab (anti-PD-1) treatment. Receptor source: a person between 40 and 85 years old with oral cavity squamous cell carcinoma.

The chain joins TRBV5-1 to TRBJ2-2; 7 positions agree with TRBD2. The CDR3 covers 15 residues. CDR1 is SGHRS, CDR2 YFSETQ, per germline. Unmatched junction bases numbered 7, after V lost 0 bases and J lost 8 bases. Here the CDR3 DNA reads TGCGCCAGCAGCTTGGGGACTAGGGGAACTGGGGAGCTGTTTTTT. Translation: CASSLGTRGTGELFF.

This clone was found once. The chain carries TRBV10-1 and TRBJ2-3; D uncertain. The CDR3 extends over 16 amino acids. V lost 3 bases to trimming and J lost 0 bases, with 13 bases between them. CDR1 and CDR2 from the germline V gene are WNHNN and SYGVQD (reference sequence). CDR3 sequence reads: CASSEGSGASTDTQYF. The CDR3 DNA sequence: TGCGCCAGCAGTGAAGGGTCAGGCGCTAGCACAGATACGCAGTATTTT.

This clone appeared a few times. V is TRBV10-3 and J is TRBJ1-3; D is possibly TRBD1 (5 bases). V was pared by 0 bases and J by 0 bases, with 9 bases between. The CDR3 runs 16 residues. The germline V gene encodes CDR1 ENHRY and CDR2 SYGVKD. The CDR3 bases are TGTGCCATCAGTGAGTCGGGGCAACTCTCTGGAAACACCATATATTTT. Residues: CAISESGQLSGNTIYF.

V gene TRBV29-1 combines with J gene TRBJ1-1; a possible D gene is TRBD1 (5 bases). Trimming removed 6 bases from V and 5 bases from J, with 16 bases in between. CDR1 and CDR2 from the germline V gene are SQVTM and ANQGSEA. The CDR3 covers 13 residues. The CDR3 loop reads CSVQQAGGTEAFF. DNA of the CDR3: TGCAGCGTCCAACAGGCGGGGGGGACTGAAGCTTTCTTT.

The rearrangement uses TRBV5-5 and TRBJ1-6, with D unresolved. The V end was cut by 0 bases, the J end by 9 bases, with 13 bases between. CDR1 SGHKS and CDR2 YYEKEE come from the germline V gene (reference sequence). The CDR3 sequence is 15 residues long. The DNA for the CDR3 is TGTGCCAGCAGCTTGGGTGAGGTTTACGGTTCACCCCTCCACTTT. This encodes CASSLGEVYGSPLHF.

V usage is TRBV6-4 and J usage is TRBJ2-2, with TRBD2 identical over 8 bases. Germline V gives CDR1 MRHNA, CDR2 SNTAGT. Germline trimming cut 3 bases from V and 1 base from J; bases unmatched to any gene: 4. There are 16 residues in the CDR3. The CDR3 loop is CASSEGAGENTGELFF. CDR3 nucleotides: TGTGCCAGCAGTGAGGGAGCGGGGGAGAACACCGGGGAGCTGTTTTTT.

The genes are TRBV7-2 and TRBJ2-2; tentative D call: TRBD2 (6 bases). Germline values: CDR1 SGHTA, CDR2 FQGNSA. V was shortened by 8 bases and J by 4 bases, with 17 bases between the two germline ends. The CDR3 covers 15 residues. The CDR3 DNA reads TGTGCCAGCTACCTCGGCAGGGAGGCCACCGGGGAGCTGTTTTTT. It codes for CASYLGREATGELFF.

The chain employs TRBV30 and TRBJ1-2; the match to TRBD1 covers 8 bases. The trim removed 3 bases at V and 4 bases at J, leaving 13 bases unmatched. Per the germline V gene, CDR1 is GTSNPN and CDR2 is SVGIG (reference sequence). The CDR3 has 16 amino acids. The CDR3: CAWRGSVRGRTYGYTF. Here the CDR3 DNA reads TGTGCCTGGAGAGGAAGCGTCAGGGGGCGTACCTATGGCTACACCTTC.

The chain joins TRBV14 to TRBJ1-1, with D unresolved. Trimming removed 5 bases from V and 4 bases from J, with 14 bases in between. The CDR3 consists of 14 residues. The germline V gene encodes CDR1 SGHDN and CDR2 FVKESK. CDR3 in DNA: TGTGCCAGCAGCGAACATCGCGGAATCACTGAAGCTTTCTTT. It is translated as CASSEHRGITEAFF. The full variable domain, completed using reference TRBV14 and TRBJ1-1, is EAGVTQFPSHSVIEKGQTVTLRCDPISGHDNLYWYRRVMGKEIKFLLHFVKESKQDESGMPNNRFLAERTGGTYSTLKVQPAELEDSGVYFCASSEHRGITEAFFGQGTRLTVV.

The chain combines TRBV15 with TRBJ2-5; D unclear. V lost 0 bases, J lost 5 bases, and 13 bases lay in between. The CDR3 has 15 amino acids. Germline CDR1 reads LNHNV; CDR2 reads YYDKDF (reference sequence). The CDR3: CATSRDGRVSETQYF. The CDR3 coding sequence is TGTGCCACCAGCAGAGATGGCCGAGTTTCGGAGACCCAGTACTTC.

The rearrangement uses TRBV13 and TRBJ1-4; TRBD1 matches at 7 bases. Germline V lookup: CDR1 PRHDT, CDR2 FYEKMQ (reference sequence). Unmatched junction bases numbered 3, after V lost 5 bases and J lost 3 bases. The CDR3 length is 14 residues. In nucleotides, the CDR3 is TGTGCCAGCAGCCCACAGGGGTCTAATGAAAAACTGTTTTTT. Its protein product is CASSPQGSNEKLFF. The full variable domain, its missing parts supplied by reference TRBV13 and TRBJ1-4, is AAGVIQSPRHLIKEKRETATLKCYPIPRHDTVYWYQQGPGQDPQFLISFYEKMQSDKGSIPDRFSAQQFSDYHSELNMSSLELGDSALYFCASSPQGSNEKLFFGSGTQLSVL.

The rearrangement joins TRBV7-8 to TRBJ1-5; D gene ambiguous. This CDR3 has 18 amino acids. CDR1 SGHVS and CDR2 FQNEAQ come from the germline V gene. The V and J ends lost 3 bases and 1 base respectively, with 19 bases between them. The CDR3 bases are TGTGCCAGCAGCTTCGTTGGCATTTCCGCAGCAAGCAATCAGCCCCAGCATTTT. Its protein product is CASSFVGISAASNQPQHF.

This clone was counted a few times. The J gene is TRBJ2-7, the V gene TRBV6-5, with unresolved D. The V gene's germline CDR1 is MNHEY and CDR2 SVGAGI. This CDR3 contains 14 residues. V lost 2 bases to trimming and J lost 4 bases, with 12 bases between them. CDR3 DNA: TGTGCCAGCAGTTACGGGCGGAAACCTTACGAGCAGTACTTC. The encoded protein is CASSYGRKPYEQYF.

J is TRBJ1-6 and V is TRBV2; the D gene is possibly TRBD1 (5 bases). V was cut by 5 bases and J by 8 bases, with 13 bases left in between. Germline V gene data show CDR1 as SNHLY and CDR2 as FYNNEI. This CDR3 has 14 residues. The CDR3 sequence is CASSLQDAHSPLHF. The CDR3, as DNA: TGTGCCAGCAGTCTACAGGATGCGCATTCACCCCTCCACTTT.

In this sample, this clone turned up a few times. This chain joins TRBV14 and TRBJ1-4; 8 bases line up with TRBD1. V lost 1 base and J lost 10; bases outside the gene matches: 8. CDR1 is SGHDN, CDR2 FVKESK, per germline. CDR3 size: 15 residues. CDR3 sequence reads: CASSQGEGGTGKLFF. CDR3 nucleotide sequence: TGTGCCAGCAGCCAAGGGGAGGGAGGGACAGGAAAACTGTTTTTT.

This chain links TRBV5-1 with TRBJ1-4; D might be TRBD1 (6 bases). The CDR3 consists of 15 residues. V dropped 4 bases and J dropped 0 bases, with 10 bases sitting between them. The germline gives CDR1 SGHRS, CDR2 YFSETQ. The CDR3 loop is CASSLDSSTNEKLFF. DNA of the CDR3: TGCGCCAGCAGCCTGGACAGTTCAACTAATGAAAAACTGTTTTTT. Together with reference TRBV5-1 and TRBJ1-4, the CDR3 gives the full variable domain: KAGVTQTPRYLIKTRGQQVTLSCSPISGHRSVSWYQQTPGQGLQFLFEYFSETQRNKGNFPGRFSGRQFSNSRSEMNVSTLELGDSALYLCASSLDSSTNEKLFFGSGTQLSVL.

The chain joins TRBV4-1 to TRBJ2-3; weak D call: TRBD2 (5 bases). In germline, CDR1 is MGHRA, CDR2 YSYEKL. V dropped 4 bases and J dropped 0 bases, with 14 bases sitting between them. The CDR3 consists of 16 residues. The CDR3 nucleotides read TGCGCCAGCAGCCCTGGTATGGGAGCGAGCACAGATACGCAGTATTTT. It codes for CASSPGMGASTDTQYF.